What follows are 24 T cell receptor beta chains derived from one specimen sequenced in a study of control samples from healthy donors and cancer patients. Data came from immunoSEQ multiplex PCR; TCRdb stores just in-frame clones and leaves some out. The data contain 170,000 or so clones, approximately 92% of them singletons. The sample consisted of blood. The receptor set was obtained from a man between 18 and 29 years old in good health.

The chain has TRBV2 and TRBJ2-2, with 8 bases identical to TRBD1. Germline V gives CDR1 SNHLY, CDR2 FYNNEI. V gave up 6 bases and J gave up 6 bases; unmatched junction bases: 9. The CDR3 is 15 amino acids. For the CDR3, the DNA is TGTGCCAGCAGCCGCGGACAGGGTGGGCCCGGGGAGCTGTTTTTT. Translating it yields CASSRGQGGPGELFF. The full variable domain, rest sourced from reference TRBV2 and TRBJ2-2, is EPEVTQTPSHQVTQMGQEVILRCVPISNHLYFYWYRQILGQKVEFLVSFYNNEISEKSEIFDDQFSVERPDGSNFTLKIRSTKLEDSAMYFCASSRGQGGPGELFFGEGSRLTVL.

The chain recombines TRBV6-6 with TRBJ1-4, with 9 bases that match TRBD1. The CDR3 runs 14 residues. CDR1 is MNHNY and CDR2 is SVGAGI in the germline V gene (reference sequence). Trimming at V came to 7 bases and at J to 8 bases, leaving 8 bases not matched to a gene. This CDR3 reads CASNRGQVGEKLFF. The CDR3 bases are TGTGCCAGCAACAGGGGGCAGGTGGGGGAAAAACTGTTTTTT.

The chain has TRBV9 and TRBJ2-3; perhaps TRBD1 as D (5 bases). The V end lost 2 bases, the J end lost 2 bases, and 9 bases lay between the germline ends. CDR3 length equals 14 residues. Per the germline V gene, CDR1 is SGDLS and CDR2 is YYNGEE. The CDR3 loop is CASSVSTATDTQYF. CDR3 in DNA: TGTGCCAGCAGCGTTTCGACAGCCACAGATACGCAGTATTTT.

The chain couples TRBV13 to TRBJ2-3; possible D gene TRBD2, 7 bases. Between the trimmed V and J ends, which lost 4 bases and 4 bases, there was a span of 15 bases. The CDR3 spans 15 residues. The germline CDR1 and CDR2 sequences are PRHDT and FYEKMQ (reference sequence). CDR3 amino acids: CASSSRGAGSDTQYF. In nucleotides, the CDR3 is TGTGCCAGCAGCTCTCGGGGGGCTGGATCAGATACGCAGTATTTT.

The chain links TRBV5-8 to TRBJ1-2; D unresolved. CDR1 and CDR2 from the germline V gene are SGHTS and YDEGEE. The CDR3 contains 10 residues. V lost 7 bases and J lost 8, with 9 bases in between. The DNA for the CDR3 is TGTGCCAGCCGCTACGGGGGCTACACCTTC. Translating gives CASRYGGYTF.

In DNA form, the CDR3 reads TGCGCCAGCACCACTGGTGGGTCCTACAATGAGCAGTTCTTC. This translates into CASTTGGSYNEQFF. The chain combines TRBV5-1 with TRBJ2-1, with no clear D. Germline V gene lookup returns CDR1 SGHRS and CDR2 YFSETQ. The CDR3 spans 14 residues. V lost 6 bases, J lost 1 base, and 11 bases lay in between. Full variable domain (missing parts from reference TRBV5-1 and TRBJ2-1): KAGVTQTPRYLIKTRGQQVTLSCSPISGHRSVSWYQQTPGQGLQFLFEYFSETQRNKGNFPGRFSGRQFSNSRSEMNVSTLELGDSALYLCASTTGGSYNEQFFGPGTRLTVL.

The chain's CDR3 is CASSPKDGGTNEKLFF. The CDR3 nucleotides read TGTGCCAGTAGTCCAAAGGACGGAGGAACTAATGAAAAACTGTTTTTT. The chain recombines TRBV19 with TRBJ1-4; no definite D call. Germline-derived CDR1 and CDR2 are LNHDA and SQIVND (reference sequence). The length of the CDR3 is 16 residues. Trimming pared 5 bases from V and 1 base from J, leaving 14 bases between.

This chain links TRBV30 with TRBJ1-1; D unresolved. This CDR3 contains 17 residues. Germline loops: CDR1 GTSNPN, CDR2 SVGIG (reference sequence). Trimming pared 0 bases from V and 0 bases from J, leaving 17 bases between. The CDR3: CAWSVFGSSFMNTEAFF. The CDR3 region has the DNA TGTGCCTGGAGTGTATTCGGGTCAAGTTTCATGAACACTGAAGCTTTCTTT.

The chain is built from TRBV28 and TRBJ1-3; D not certain. The CDR3 is 13 amino acids. Germline-derived CDR1 and CDR2 are MDHEN and SYDVKM. V was shortened by 8 bases and J by 6 bases, with 14 bases between the two germline ends. The CDR3: CASLSGVINTIYF. The DNA for the CDR3 is TGTGCCAGCTTAAGTGGTGTGATAAACACCATATATTTT.

This chain joins TRBV4-1 and TRBJ2-7; 12 nucleotides match TRBD2. The CDR3 is 15 residues long. Germline V gene lookup returns CDR1 MGHRA and CDR2 YSYEKL. The trim removed 4 bases at V and 0 bases at J, leaving 1 base unmatched. CDR3 loop: CASSPGLAGSYEQYF. The CDR3 DNA reads TGCGCCAGCAGCCCGGGACTAGCGGGCTCCTACGAGCAGTACTTC.

The CDR3 nucleotides are TGTGCCAGCAGCTTGACGGGGAACACCTACGAGCAGTACTTC. It specifies CASSLTGNTYEQYF. V is TRBV6-5 and J is TRBJ2-7; D might be TRBD2 (5 bases). In germline, CDR1 is MNHEY, CDR2 SVGAGI. This CDR3 contains 14 residues. V was trimmed by 6 bases and J by 2 bases, leaving 14 bases between them.

V is TRBV5-5 and J is TRBJ1-4; the match to TRBD1 covers 7 bases. Germline CDR1 SGHKS, CDR2 YYEKEE (reference sequence). The length of the CDR3 is 16 residues. J lost 6 bases, V lost 1 base, and 9 bases had no gene match. DNA for the CDR3: TGTGCCAGCAGCTTGCAGGGGGTCTTAGGGTATGAAAAACTGTTTTTT. Translation: CASSLQGVLGYEKLFF.

V and J are TRBV18 and TRBJ1-6; TRBD1 aligns across 7 bases. From germline, CDR1 is KGHSH and CDR2 LQKENI. J was trimmed by 9 bases and V by 4 bases; bases with no gene match: 9. This CDR3 is built from 15 residues. CDR3 in amino acids: CASSQDREWVSPLHF. In DNA form, the CDR3 reads TGTGCCAGCTCACAAGACAGGGAGTGGGTTTCACCCCTCCACTTT.

The chain uses TRBV25-1 and TRBJ2-1, with 9 bases identical to TRBD1. This CDR3 contains 16 residues. Germline V gene data show CDR1 as MGHDK and CDR2 as SYGVNS. V lost 6 bases, J lost 0 bases, and 6 bases stayed unmatched. The chain's CDR3 is CASSKDRGSSYNEQFF. The CDR3 nucleotides are TGTGCCAGCAGCAAGGACAGGGGCAGCTCCTACAATGAGCAGTTCTTC.

The chain links TRBV24-1 to TRBJ1-6; no clear D. Germline V gene sequence: CDR1 KGHDR, CDR2 SFDVKD. The CDR3 loop spans 12 amino acids. V was clipped by 2 bases and J by 9 bases, with 4 bases between them. The CDR3 sequence is CATSDSGSPLHF. CDR3 nucleotide sequence: TGTGCCACCAGTGATTCGGGTTCACCCCTCCACTTT.

The chain recombines TRBV25-1 with TRBJ1-4; 7 bases align to TRBD1. V gave up 4 bases and J gave up 7 bases; unmatched junction bases: 9. CDR1 is MGHDK and CDR2 is SYGVNS in the germline V gene. This CDR3 is built from 15 residues. CDR3 sequence (DNA): TGTGCCAGCAGTGCCACGACAGGGACCGGTGAAAAACTGTTTTTT. The encoded protein is CASSATTGTGEKLFF.

The chain has TRBV6-4 and TRBJ1-4; D gene unclear. This CDR3 region has 15 residues. V lost 8 bases to trimming and J lost 0 bases, with 13 bases between them. Germline V gene lookup returns CDR1 MRHNA and CDR2 SNTAGT. The CDR3 coding sequence is TGTGCCAGCCGTACACACGCTACAACTAATGAAAAACTGTTTTTT. Translation: CASRTHATTNEKLFF.

This chain links TRBV19 with TRBJ1-3; the D gene is possibly TRBD1 (5 bases). The CDR3 runs to 14 residues. Deletions cut 8 bases from V and 0 bases from J, with 11 bases between. Germline assignment: CDR1 LNHDA and CDR2 SQIVND (reference sequence). The CDR3 spells CASEKGNSGNTIYF. CDR3 in DNA: TGTGCCAGTGAAAAGGGGAACTCTGGAAACACCATATATTTT.

The chain is built from TRBV10-3 and TRBJ2-7; D is undetermined. The V gene's germline CDR1 is ENHRY and CDR2 SYGVKD. The V and J ends lost 2 bases and 0 bases respectively, with 5 bases between them. The CDR3 sequence is 13 residues long. The CDR3 spells CAISETASYEQYF. The CDR3 DNA reads as TGTGCCATCAGTGAGACAGCCTCCTACGAGCAGTACTTC.

The rearrangement uses TRBV15 and TRBJ2-1; TRBD2 aligns across 10 bases. The ends lost 5 bases at V and 2 bases at J; junction bases unmatched: 9. This CDR3 is 17 amino acids long. Germline V CDR1 and CDR2: LNHNV, YYDKDF (reference sequence). The CDR3 sequence is CATSGVRLAGAYNEQFF. For the CDR3, the DNA is TGTGCCACCAGCGGCGTCCGTCTAGCGGGGGCCTACAATGAGCAGTTCTTC. Full variable domain (missing parts from reference TRBV15 and TRBJ2-1): DAMVIQNPRYQVTQFGKPVTLSCSQTLNHNVMYWYQQKSSQAPKLLFHYYDKDFNNEADTPDNFQSRRPNTSFCFLDIRSPGLGDTAMYLCATSGVRLAGAYNEQFFGPGTRLTVL.

The chain is built from TRBV6-5 and TRBJ2-5; tentatively, D is TRBD1 (5 bases). CDR3 length: 13 residues. Germline-derived CDR1 and CDR2 are MNHEY and SVGAGI. The V gene lost 4 bases and the J gene lost 5 bases, with 11 bases spanning the gap. The CDR3 DNA reads as TGTGCCAGCAGTTGGAAGGGGATGGAGACCCAGTACTTC. Residues: CASSWKGMETQYF.

The V and J genes are TRBV6-2 or TRBV6-3 and TRBJ1-1, with a possible D match to TRBD1 (6 bases). Germline V gives CDR1 MNHEY, CDR2 SVGEGT. V was pared by 0 bases and J by 7 bases, with 15 bases between. CDR3 length equals 15 residues. The CDR3 spells CASSYSGTGKVEAFF. CDR3 bases: TGTGCCAGCAGTTACTCGGGCACAGGGAAGGTTGAAGCTTTCTTT.

The gene calls are TRBV7-9 and TRBJ2-7, with 10 bases lining up with TRBD1. V was clipped by 3 bases and J by 3 bases; unmatched bases: 2. This CDR3 region has 14 residues. From germline, CDR1 is SEHNR and CDR2 FQNEAQ (reference sequence). This CDR3 is CASSFGTGVYEQYF. In nucleotides, the CDR3 is TGTGCCAGCAGCTTCGGGACAGGGGTCTACGAGCAGTACTTC.

The chain uses TRBV25-1 and TRBJ2-5, with 8 bases fitting TRBD1. The ends lost 8 bases at V and 5 bases at J; junction bases unmatched: 10. Germline CDR1 is MGHDK and CDR2 is SYGVNS. The length of the CDR3 is 14 residues. CDR3 DNA: TGTGCCAGCTTGGGGACAGGTCGTCTGGAGACCCAGTACTTC. Translation: CASLGTGRLETQYF.